The 22 T cell receptor beta chains below come from one sample, sequenced in a study of response to subunit inactivated influenza vaccine. In TCRdb, the RT-PCR reads were re-called with MiXCR into one record per CDR3 protein. Of 530,000 or so distinct CDR3 sequences in the sample, around 25% were seen once. The material sequenced was CD4+ T cells sorted from PBMCs, taken around 5 days after vaccination. These receptors were collected from a man over 45 who received an inactivated influenza vaccine.

This clonotype was counted between two and nine times. As DNA, the CDR3 is TGCAGTGCTCGGACAGGGGTGAACACCGGGGAGCTGTTTTTT. It specifies CSARTGVNTGELFF. This chain uses TRBV20-1 with TRBJ2-2; 9 bases line up with TRBD1. CDR1 is DFQATT and CDR2 is SNEGSKA in the germline V gene (reference sequence). V gave up 5 bases and J gave up 1 base; unmatched junction bases: 2. The CDR3 contains 14 residues.

The rearrangement uses TRBV2 and TRBJ2-7, with a tentative D call TRBD1 (5 bases). The V gene's germline CDR1 is SNHLY and CDR2 FYNNEI. The CDR3 loop spans 14 amino acids. Trimming cost V 2 bases and J 1 base, with 9 bases left between them. Here the CDR3 reads CASSEIRGSYEQYF. CDR3 bases: TGTGCCAGCAGTGAAATTAGGGGTTCCTACGAGCAGTACTTC.

The chain joins TRBV28 to TRBJ1-2, with TRBD1 identical over 9 bases. CDR1 and CDR2 from the germline V gene are MDHEN and SYDVKM. This CDR3 is 13 amino acids long. Germline trimming cut 8 bases from V and 3 bases from J; bases unmatched to any gene: 4. The DNA of the CDR3 is TGTGCCAGCCACCGACAGGGGGACTATGGCTACACCTTC. Its translation: CASHRQGDYGYTF.

This clonotype came up a few times. The chain recombines TRBV5-5 with TRBJ2-3; 7 nucleotides match TRBD2. The CDR3 runs to 15 residues. Trimming took 0 bases from V and 2 from J; bases not matched to a gene: 3. Germline V CDR1 and CDR2: SGHKS, YYEKEE (reference sequence). DNA of the CDR3: TGTGCCAGCAGCTTGGAACGGGGGGACACAGATACGCAGTATTTT. Translated, it gives CASSLERGDTDTQYF.

In its sample, this clonotype was seen a few times. This chain connects TRBV4-2 to TRBJ1-5; possible D gene TRBD1, 5 bases. Germline V gene data show CDR1 as LGHNA and CDR2 as YNFKEQ. The V gene lost 0 bases and the J gene lost 14 bases, with 20 bases spanning the gap. The CDR3 is 15 amino acids. The CDR3 sequence is CASSQESTGRVPEHF. CDR3 DNA sequence: TGTGCCAGCAGCCAAGAAAGTACAGGTCGGGTCCCTGAGCATTTT.

The sample holds many counts of this clonotype. The CDR3: CSARADLTGWFGTEAFF. The CDR3 DNA follows: TGCAGTGCTAGAGCCGACTTGACAGGGTGGTTTGGCACTGAAGCTTTCTTT. This sequence joins TRBV20-1 and TRBJ1-1; 7 bases are shared with TRBD1. Germline loops: CDR1 DFQATT, CDR2 SNEGSKA (reference sequence). There are 17 residues in the CDR3. V was pared by 1 base and J by 4 bases, with 15 bases of the junction left unmatched.

This clonotype was recorded many times. The CDR3 reads CASSPPNSQETQYF. CDR3 coding DNA: TGTGCCAGCTCACCACCGAACAGTCAAGAGACCCAGTACTTC. J is TRBJ2-5 and V is TRBV18; unclear D gene. The CDR3 contains 14 residues. Trimming removed 0 bases from V and 2 bases from J, with 7 bases in between. Germline V CDR1 and CDR2: KGHSH, LQKENI.

CDR3 DNA: TGTGCCAGCAGCCCCGGACAGGGGTTTTACGAGCAGTACTTC. Translating it yields CASSPGQGFYEQYF. The chain links TRBV7-6 to TRBJ2-7; TRBD1 agrees at 9 bases. The junction had 6 bases not matched to a gene; V was cut back by 5 bases and J by 4 bases. Germline assignment: CDR1 SGHVS and CDR2 FNYEAQ. The CDR3 consists of 14 residues.

This chain links TRBV12-3 or TRBV12-4 with TRBJ2-2, with 10 bases that match TRBD1. Trimming took 3 bases from V and 2 from J; bases not matched to a gene: 3. This CDR3 spans 16 amino acids. CDR3 amino acids: CASSLGQGINTGELFF. In DNA form, the CDR3 reads TGTGCCAGCAGTTTGGGACAGGGGATTAACACCGGGGAGCTGTTTTTT.

The sample holds a few counts of this clonotype. The chain uses TRBV20-1 and TRBJ1-1; TRBD1 is a possible D gene (5 bases). V lost 7 bases to trimming and J lost 0 bases, with 18 bases between them. The CDR3 spans 15 residues. CDR1 and CDR2 (germline): DFQATT, SNEGSKA (reference sequence). This CDR3 reads CSVRRDEDLNTEAFF. For the CDR3, the DNA is TGCAGTGTTCGCCGGGACGAAGATCTGAACACTGAAGCTTTCTTT.

This clonotype turned up a few times. This rearrangement joins TRBV11-2 to TRBJ2-5; D gene uncertain. The V end lost 4 bases, the J end lost 7 bases, and 7 bases lay between the germline ends. CDR1 is SGHAT, CDR2 FQNNGV, per germline. CDR3 length: 11 amino acids. DNA for the CDR3: TGTGCCAGCAGCTCATCCGTGACCCAGTACTTC. Its translation is CASSSSVTQYF.

In the case of this clonotype: Germline is not matched at one junction end, which may reflect a read error. The V gene is TRBV4-1, the J gene TRBJ2-7, with TRBD2 as a possible D gene (5 bases). The CDR3 totals 13 residues. Germline V gene data show CDR1 as MGHRA and CDR2 as YSYEKL. CDR3 nucleotides: TGCGCCAGCAGCCAAGGGCGGGCCTCCGAGCTGTACTTC. It codes for CASSQGRASELYF.

V usage is TRBV2 and J usage is TRBJ2-7; 7 nucleotides match TRBD1. CDR1 is SNHLY and CDR2 is FYNNEI in the germline V gene. The CDR3 extends over 13 amino acids. The junction had 7 bases not matched to a gene; V was cut back by 6 bases and J by 5 bases. The chain's CDR3 is CASRDDRVNEQYF. DNA of the CDR3: TGTGCCAGCAGAGATGACAGGGTTAACGAGCAGTACTTC.

This clonotype was counted only a few times. The gene calls are TRBV4-3 and TRBJ1-2; D is possibly TRBD1 (5 bases). Trimming removed 0 bases at V and 12 bases at J, with 14 bases between. The V gene's germline CDR1 is LGHNA and CDR2 YSLEER. The CDR3 totals 13 residues. The CDR3 DNA reads TGCGCCAGCAGCCAAGATCAAGTGGGACCCCACACCTTC. This codes for CASSQDQVGPHTF.

In this sample, this clonotype turned up a few times. This chain joins TRBV5-6 and TRBJ2-1; TRBD1 agrees at 9 bases. Per germline, CDR1 SGHDT and CDR2 YYEEEE. Germline trimming cut 0 bases from V and 5 bases from J; bases unmatched to any gene: 6. This CDR3 spans 16 amino acids. CDR3 bases: TGTGCCAGCAGCTTGGCCGGACAGGGGTCGGACAATGAGCAGTTCTTC. It yields the protein CASSLAGQGSDNEQFF.

The chain combines TRBV11-2 with TRBJ2-1; D not certain. The germline gives CDR1 SGHAT, CDR2 FQNNGV. CDR3 length: 17 amino acids. V lost 1 base and J 3 bases, leaving 16 bases between the germline ends. The DNA for the CDR3 is TGTGCCAGCAGCTTAGCTTGGGTAGGGCCACGCTACAATGAGCAGTTCTTC. This translates into CASSLAWVGPRYNEQFF.

The rearrangement joins TRBV18 to TRBJ2-2, with 11 bases fitting TRBD2. From germline, CDR1 is KGHSH and CDR2 LQKENI. With V trimmed by 0 bases and J by 6 bases, 6 bases remained unmatched. There are 17 residues in the CDR3. The CDR3 reads CASSPPGLAGSSGELFF. CDR3 coding DNA: TGTGCCAGCTCACCACCCGGACTAGCGGGCTCGTCCGGGGAGCTGTTTTTT. Looking up the rest from reference TRBV18 and TRBJ2-2 gives the full variable domain: NAGVMQNPRHLVRRRGQEARLRCSPMKGHSHVYWYRQLPEEGLKFMVYLQKENIIDESGMPKERFSAEFPKEGPSILRIQQVVRGDSAAYFCASSPPGLAGSSGELFFGEGSRLTVL.

V and J are TRBV10-3 and TRBJ2-5; 7 positions agree with TRBD1. Germline values: CDR1 ENHRY, CDR2 SYGVKD. V lost 4 bases to trimming and J lost 4 bases; unmatched junction nucleotides: 6. This CDR3 spans 14 amino acids. The CDR3 DNA sequence: TGTGCCATCAGTGCACAGGGGCACGTAGAGACCCAGTACTTC. Its protein product is CAISAQGHVETQYF.

There are a few counts of this clonotype. The rearrangement links TRBV20-1 to TRBJ2-5; TRBD2 matches 14 bases. After removal of 3 bases from V and 3 bases from J, the junction contained 0 bases not matched to a gene. The CDR3 has 14 amino acids. Germline assignment: CDR1 DFQATT and CDR2 SNEGSKA (reference sequence). CDR3 in DNA: TGCAGTGCTAGGGGACTAGCGGGAGAAGAGACCCAGTACTTC. Translated: CSARGLAGEETQYF.

This chain links TRBV6-1 with TRBJ1-1, with TRBD1 as a possible D gene (6 bases). CDR3 length: 12 amino acids. CDR1 and CDR2 (germline): MNHNS, SASEGT. V lost 7 bases to trimming and J lost 7 bases, with 13 bases between them. The CDR3 DNA reads TGTGCCAGCACCTTAGACAGGCATGAAGCTTTCTTT. This encodes CASTLDRHEAFF.

The chain carries TRBV24-1 and TRBJ1-2; 9 nucleotides match TRBD1. V trimming: 5 bases; J trimming: 2 bases; junction bases outside the gene matches: 5. CDR1 is KGHDR, CDR2 SFDVKD, per germline. The CDR3 totals 15 residues. The CDR3 sequence is CATSGGQGTNYGYTF. The DNA for the CDR3 is TGTGCCACCAGTGGGGGACAGGGAACAAACTATGGCTACACCTTC.

The J gene is TRBJ2-7, the V gene TRBV4-2; 9 bases line up with TRBD1. V shed 4 bases and J 6 bases; nucleotides not matched to a gene: 10. CDR1 is LGHNA, CDR2 YNFKEQ, per germline. The CDR3 spans 15 residues. As DNA, the CDR3 is TGTGCCAGCAGCCGAGCGGGACAGGGAGATCCCGAGCAGTACTTC. Translating gives CASSRAGQGDPEQYF.